This T cell receptor (beta chain) is drawn from a study of T-cell memory formation after mild COVID-19. About the research overall: For the most part, TCR clusters were specific to one donor. Whole-study findings and limits: Cross-reactive memory appears to have joined, as suggested by some responding clones showing up in pre-infection memory. Among clones peaking at day 37 in the second wave, SARS-CoV-2 specificity remained unconfirmed. Contracting clones localized mainly to CM and EM when CD4+ and mainly to EMRA when CD8+.

This clonotype has only a few counts. Its antigen remains unknown. The J segment lost 10 bases and the V segment lost 5 bases, leaving 21 bases of the junction unmatched. The CDR3 is made up of 18 amino acids. Germline values: CDR1 SGHTA, CDR2 FQGNSA. One entry per CDR3 protein results from TCRdb running MiXCR on the 5' RACE reads. The data contain about 470,000 distinct CDR3 sequences, more than 20% of them seen just once; the ten biggest clones take up about 12%. Source material: PBMCs or a T cell subset sorted from them (not recorded which). This receptor was taken from an adult woman who had mild COVID-19 (a few samples of this study predate the infection). Cell type and time point are not known. The chain joins TRBV7-2 to TRBJ2-1; 9 bases match TRBD1. CDR3 sequence: CASSPEGQGIRLAGEQFF. CDR3 sequence (DNA): TGTGCCAGCAGCCCCGAGGGACAGGGAATCCGACTAGCCGGGGAGCAGTTCTTC.